The 5 T cell receptor beta chains reported below all come from one sample, sequenced in a study of T cells after yellow fever vaccination. From the 5' RACE reads, TCRdb called clonotypes with MiXCR, one entry per CDR3 protein. The sample carries more than 95,000 distinct CDR3 sequences, approximately 8.4% recorded once. Specimen: CD8+ T cells sorted from PBMCs, collected on the day of the yellow fever booster vaccination. The receptor set was obtained from a man younger than 30 who received the YFV17D yellow fever vaccine.

This clonotype has only a few counts. V is TRBV20-1 and J is TRBJ2-3; D is ambiguous. The CDR3 has 15 residues. V was pared by 0 bases and J by 1 base, with 11 bases between. Germline V gene sequence: CDR1 DFQATT, CDR2 SNEGSKA (reference sequence). Here the CDR3 DNA reads TGCAGTGCTAGAGAAATGAAAACGGGCACAGATACGCAGTATTTT. It specifies CSAREMKTGTDTQYF.

V gene TRBV5-1 combines with J gene TRBJ1-2, with D possibly matching TRBD1 (5 bases). The CDR3 runs to 15 residues. V dropped 4 bases and J dropped 8 bases, with 21 bases sitting between them. Germline loops: CDR1 SGHRS, CDR2 YFSETQ. The CDR3 reads CASSKKVQGDSGYTF. The CDR3 DNA is TGCGCCAGCAGCAAAAAGGTTCAGGGAGACTCCGGCTACACCTTC.

In this sample, this clonotype turned up many times. The V and J genes are TRBV28 and TRBJ2-3; D uncertain. V shed 4 bases and J shed 6 bases, with 5 bases lying between them. The CDR3 totals 11 residues. The V gene's germline CDR1 is MDHEN and CDR2 SYDVKM. The CDR3 loop reads CASSSRDTQYF. The CDR3, as DNA: TGTGCCAGCAGTTCCAGGGATACGCAGTATTTT.

This chain connects TRBV7-9 to TRBJ2-3; 7 nucleotides match TRBD2. Per the germline V gene, CDR1 is SEHNR and CDR2 is FQNEAQ (reference sequence). CDR3 length: 16 residues. Trimming at V came to 3 bases and at J to 4 bases, leaving 10 bases not matched to a gene. CDR3 protein: CASSFGGGGASDTQYF. In DNA form, the CDR3 reads TGTGCCAGCAGCTTTGGTGGCGGGGGAGCTTCAGATACGCAGTATTTT.

The V and J genes are TRBV12-3 or TRBV12-4 and TRBJ2-1, with TRBD1 identical over 7 bases. The CDR3 is 14 residues long. V lost 6 bases and J lost 2; bases outside the gene matches: 4. The CDR3 DNA sequence: TGTGCCAGCAGGACAGGGACCACCTACAATGAGCAGTTCTTC. Translation gives CASRTGTTYNEQFF.